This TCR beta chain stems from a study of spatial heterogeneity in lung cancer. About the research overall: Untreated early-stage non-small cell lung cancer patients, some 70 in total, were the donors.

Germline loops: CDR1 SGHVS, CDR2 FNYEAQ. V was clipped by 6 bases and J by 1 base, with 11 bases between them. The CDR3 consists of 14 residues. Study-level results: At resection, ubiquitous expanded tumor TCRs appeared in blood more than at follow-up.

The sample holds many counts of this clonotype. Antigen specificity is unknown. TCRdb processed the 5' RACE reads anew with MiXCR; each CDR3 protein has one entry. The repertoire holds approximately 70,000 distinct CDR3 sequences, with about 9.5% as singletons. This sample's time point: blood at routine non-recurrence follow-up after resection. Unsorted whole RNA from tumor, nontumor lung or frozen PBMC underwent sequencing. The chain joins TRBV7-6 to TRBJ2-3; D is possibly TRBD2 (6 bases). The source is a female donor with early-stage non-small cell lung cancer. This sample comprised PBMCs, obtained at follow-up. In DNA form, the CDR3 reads TGTGCCAGCAGAACCGGAGGGGGCACAGATACGCAGTATTTT. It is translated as CASRTGGGTDTQYF.